Given below is one TCR beta chain in context. These data originate in a study of blood T cell repertoires in COVID-19. In the study overall: Whether acute or convalescent, the COVID-19 samples came from the United States, Italy and Spain. Sources were T cells, B-cell-depleted T cells, or PBMCs; the material itself was cDNA or gDNA.

Original processing methods: By means of reference gene primer amplification, nucleated cell counts were estimated. Assay: immunoSEQ multiplex PCR; the TCRdb copy retains only in-frame clones and omits some. That table is the source of V, J and clone size, and D and trimming were worked out from the DNA. The repertoire includes about 20,000 clones, roughly 88% of them detected once, and about a fifth sits in the top ten. The ends were cut back, 0 bases at V and 7 bases at J, with 7 bases in the middle. Germline V gene lookup returns CDR1 ENHRY and CDR2 SYGVKD. The CDR3 length is 13 residues. The specimen sequenced was peripheral blood. V gene TRBV10-3 combines with J gene TRBJ1-5; TRBD1 might be the D (5 bases). The TCR comes from a man at least 80 years old with active or convalescent COVID-19. The CDR3 region is CAISESGGQPQHF. CDR3 nucleotides: TGTGCCATCAGTGAGTCCGGGGGGCAGCCCCAGCATTTT.